A selection of T cell receptor beta chains follows, all from one sample in a study of identifying expanded T cells in peripheral blood. Generated by immunoSEQ multiplex PCR, the TCRdb table keeps only in-frame clones and is missing some. The table includes approximately 100,000 clones, approximately 90% detected once. Sequencing was done on a sample of blood. The receptors stem from a person aged 18 to 69 in good health. CDR3s include the opening cysteine and the closing phenylalanine or tryptophan. The order of the fields is V gene, J gene, clone size, D gene, CDR3 DNA, CDR3 protein. A D gene is named only where the DNA matches it firmly. The size of a clone is reported for some rows only, either as once, few or many, or as a class for expanded clones.

V: TRBV10-3; J: TRBJ1-5; size: once; D: .; DNA: TGTGCCATCAGTGAGTCGGGGGGAATTGCGTACAATCAGCCCCAGCATTTT; CDR3: CAISESGGIAYNQPQHF
V: TRBV7-2; J: TRBJ2-3; size: .; D: .; DNA: TGTGCCAGCAGCTTAACAGGAGACAGCACAGATACGCAGTATTTT; CDR3: CASSLTGDSTDTQYF
V: TRBV6-6; J: TRBJ1-3; size: .; D: .; DNA: TGTGCCAGCAGTTACGGGGGGGCGGCAGGAAACACCATATATTTT; CDR3: CASSYGGAAGNTIYF
V: TRBV5-1; J: TRBJ2-5; size: .; D: TRBD1; DNA: TGCGCCAGCAGCTGGGGGACAGGGGGCGGGGAGACCCAGTACTTC; CDR3: CASSWGTGGGETQYF
V: TRBV6-6; J: TRBJ2-5; size: .; D: TRBD1; DNA: TGTGCCAGCAGTTACCCACAGGGGCGAGAGACCCAGTACTTC; CDR3: CASSYPQGRETQYF
V: TRBV12-5; J: TRBJ2-7; size: .; D: TRBD1; DNA: TGTGCTAGTGGTTCCTACGGGACAGGGAACTACGAGCAGTACTTC; CDR3: CASGSYGTGNYEQYF
V: TRBV5-6; J: TRBJ2-3; size: .; D: .; DNA: TGTGCCAGCAGCTTGGAGGCGGGACAGCTGGGGGCAGATACGCAGTATTTT; CDR3: CASSLEAGQLGADTQYF
V: TRBV15; J: TRBJ2-3; size: .; D: TRBD2; DNA: TGTGCCACCCCCGGGACTGGGGGGGGAAGCACAGATACGCAGTATTTT; CDR3: CATPGTGGGSTDTQYF
V: TRBV19; J: TRBJ2-5; size: .; D: TRBD1; DNA: TGTGCCAGTAGTCACTGGGACAGAAAAGAGACCCAGTACTTC; CDR3: CASSHWDRKETQYF
V: TRBV10-1; J: TRBJ2-7; size: .; D: .; DNA: TGCGCCAGCAGTGAGTCTCCAGGGCGGGAGCAGTACTTC; CDR3: CASSESPGREQYF
V: TRBV7-2; J: TRBJ2-7; size: .; D: .; DNA: TGTGCCAGCAGCTTAGCCCTACAATCCTTATCCTACGAGCAGTACTTC; CDR3: CASSLALQSLSYEQYF
V: TRBV30; J: TRBJ1-3; size: .; D: .; DNA: TGTGCCTGGCACGGGGCCTACTCTGGAAACACCATATATTTT; CDR3: CAWHGAYSGNTIYF
V: TRBV7-9; J: TRBJ2-5; size: .; D: .; DNA: TGTGCCAGCAGCTTAGGGGCCCCAGGGACCCAGTACTTC; CDR3: CASSLGAPGTQYF
V: TRBV15; J: TRBJ2-3; size: many; D: TRBD2; DNA: TGTGCCACCAGCCCTAGCGGGGGGGCCACAGATACGCAGTATTTT; CDR3: CATSPSGGATDTQYF
V: TRBV4-1; J: TRBJ2-5; size: .; D: .; DNA: TGCGCCAGCAGCCGTATGCTAGCAGGAGAGACCCAGTACTTC; CDR3: CASSRMLAGETQYF
V: TRBV7-8; J: TRBJ2-3; size: .; D: .; DNA: TGTGCCAGCAGCTTAGGGCCGAGCACAGATACGCAGTATTTT; CDR3: CASSLGPSTDTQYF
V: TRBV10-3; J: TRBJ1-2; size: .; D: .; DNA: TGTGCCATCATGGGGGTAGGACGGGAACTCTATGGCTACACCTTC; CDR3: CAIMGVGRELYGYTF
V: TRBV28; J: TRBJ2-5; size: .; D: .; DNA: TGTGCCAGCAGTTTATTCGGGGGTGAGACCCAGTACTTC; CDR3: CASSLFGGETQYF
V: TRBV5-4; J: TRBJ1-1; size: .; D: .; DNA: TGTGCCAGCAGCTTGGGGACTGAAGCTTTCTTT; CDR3: CASSLGTEAFF
V: TRBV6-6; J: TRBJ1-6; size: .; D: .; DNA: TGTGCCAGCAGTGGGATTTGGAATTCACCCCTCCACTTT; CDR3: CASSGIWNSPLHF
V: TRBV6-6; J: TRBJ2-7; size: .; D: TRBD2; DNA: TGTGCCAGCCTGGGCGGGGGACCCTACGAGCAGTACTTC; CDR3: CASLGGGPYEQYF
V: TRBV10-3; J: TRBJ1-2; size: once; D: TRBD1; DNA: TGTGCCATCAGCAGACAGGGCCTTTACTATGGCTACACCTTC; CDR3: CAISRQGLYYGYTF
V: TRBV25-1; J: TRBJ2-3; size: .; D: .; DNA: TGTGCCAGCAGTGAATTGGGGGGACCGCGGTCTACGCAGTATTTT; CDR3: CASSELGGPRSTQYF
V: TRBV5-1; J: TRBJ1-2; size: .; D: .; DNA: TGCGCCAGCAGCGCTGACCCGCCGGTTAACTATGGCTACACCTTC; CDR3: CASSADPPVNYGYTF
V: TRBV5-6; J: TRBJ1-2; size: once; D: TRBD1; DNA: TGTGCCAGCACCCTGGACAGGGGGCTTTATGGCTACACCTTC; CDR3: CASTLDRGLYGYTF
V: TRBV29-1; J: TRBJ1-2; size: .; D: .; DNA: TGCAGCGTTGATTCCGGTCTCGGAGACTATGGCTACACCTTC; CDR3: CSVDSGLGDYGYTF
V: TRBV7-6; J: TRBJ2-2; size: .; D: .; DNA: TGTGCCAGCAGCCCCTCCCCCCTTCAGTTTTGGGGGAGCAACACCGGGGAGCTGTTTTTT; CDR3: CASSPSPLQFWGSNTGELFF
V: TRBV7-2; J: TRBJ1-5; size: .; D: .; DNA: TGTGCCAGCAGCTTGCTCATTGGCAATCAGCCCCAGCATTTT; CDR3: CASSLLIGNQPQHF
V: TRBV4-3; J: TRBJ1-5; size: .; D: .; DNA: TGCGCCAGCAGCCAAGGGACCGCATACAATCAGCCCCAGCATTTT; CDR3: CASSQGTAYNQPQHF
V: TRBV6-6; J: TRBJ2-7; size: .; D: TRBD1; DNA: TGTGCCAGCAGCCGACAGGGTCCCCACGAGCAGTACTTC; CDR3: CASSRQGPHEQYF
V: TRBV2; J: TRBJ2-7; size: .; D: .; DNA: TGTGCCAGCAGATCTGGACTGACTGTTGGGGAGCAGTACTTC; CDR3: CASRSGLTVGEQYF